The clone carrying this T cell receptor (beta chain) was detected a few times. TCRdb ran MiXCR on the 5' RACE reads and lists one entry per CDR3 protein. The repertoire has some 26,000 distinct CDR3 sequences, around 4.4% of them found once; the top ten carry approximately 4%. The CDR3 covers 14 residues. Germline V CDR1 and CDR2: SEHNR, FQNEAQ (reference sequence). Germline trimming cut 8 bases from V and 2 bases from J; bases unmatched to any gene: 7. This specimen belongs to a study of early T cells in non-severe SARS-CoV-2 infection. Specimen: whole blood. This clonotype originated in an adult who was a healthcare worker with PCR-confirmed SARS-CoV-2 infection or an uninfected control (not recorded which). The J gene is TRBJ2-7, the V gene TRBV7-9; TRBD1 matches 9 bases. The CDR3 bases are TGTGCCAGCCGGAAGACAGGGGGGCCCTACGAGCAGTACTTC. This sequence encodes CASRKTGGPYEQYF.